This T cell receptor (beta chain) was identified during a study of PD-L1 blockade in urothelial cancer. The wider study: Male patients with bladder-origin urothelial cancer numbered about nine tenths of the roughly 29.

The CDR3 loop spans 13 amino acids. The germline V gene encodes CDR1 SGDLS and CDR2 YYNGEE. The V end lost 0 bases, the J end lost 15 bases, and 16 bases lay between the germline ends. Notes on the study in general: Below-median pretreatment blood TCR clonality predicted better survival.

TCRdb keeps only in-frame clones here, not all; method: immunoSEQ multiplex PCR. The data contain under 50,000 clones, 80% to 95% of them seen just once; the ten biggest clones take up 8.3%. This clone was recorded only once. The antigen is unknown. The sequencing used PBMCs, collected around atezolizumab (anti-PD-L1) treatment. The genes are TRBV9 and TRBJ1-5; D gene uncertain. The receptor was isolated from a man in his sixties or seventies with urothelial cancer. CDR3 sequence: CASSVGPDEEGHF. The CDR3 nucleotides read TGTGCCAGCAGCGTAGGCCCCGATGAGGAGGGGCATTTT.